The source of this T cell receptor (beta chain) is a study of a mutant IDH1 vaccine in newly diagnosed glioma. About the study: Vaccines began 4-6 weeks after radiotherapy alone, or with temozolomide cycles. Previous treatment comprised radiotherapy, temozolomide, or both, mostly both. Notes on the study in general: Vaccine-induced immune responses occurred in less than 95% of patients.

Stated time point: week 5, during vaccination. Every single dose of the vaccine, 300 ug of mutant IDH1 20-mer peptide, came with topical imiquimod. Donor diagnoses consisted of new WHO grade 3 or 4 IDH1-mutant, ATRX-lost astrocytomas. On this clone itself: Antigen unknown.

Method: immunoSEQ multiplex PCR; TCRdb's copy keeps in-frame clones and lacks some. Of 50,000 to 65,000 clones in the sample, around 81% are singletons; the top ten hold approximately 3.6%. The CDR3 length is 14 residues. Germline CDR1 reads SNHLY; CDR2 reads FYNNEI. V shed 4 bases, J shed 10 bases, and the junction held 8 bases outside the gene matches. The sequencing used PBMCs, collected from a glioma patient whose treatment included an IDH1 peptide vaccine. The rearrangement joins TRBV2 to TRBJ1-1; 11 bases are shared with TRBD1. The receptor was isolated from a young man with glioma. The DNA of the CDR3 is TGTGCCAGCAGTGGGGGGACAGGGGGATCAACAGCTTTCTTT. Protein sequence: CASSGGTGGSTAFF.